This T cell receptor beta chain was documented in a study of blood T cell repertoires in COVID-19. Study context: Material from acute and convalescent COVID-19 was sourced from the United States, Italy and Spain. T cells, B-cell-depleted T cells, or PBMCs supplied cDNA or gDNA.

CDR1 SNHLY and CDR2 FYNNEI come from the germline V gene. V gave up 4 bases and J gave up 6 bases; unmatched junction bases: 7. The CDR3 runs to 15 residues. Per the authors' pipeline: Estimated nucleated cell counts came from reference gene primer amplification. This table comes from immunoSEQ multiplex PCR, and its TCRdb copy is limited to in-frame clones, with some not included. For V, J and clone size, that table is used; D and trimming come from the DNA. Of fewer than 90,000 clones in the sample, approximately 86% were seen once. This receptor was taken from a male donor with acute or convalescent COVID-19. V gene TRBV2 combines with J gene TRBJ1-5; 9 bases are a match to TRBD1. Sample: peripheral blood. The CDR3 loop is CASSGWTGDGQPQHF. CDR3 DNA sequence: TGTGCCAGCAGTGGATGGACAGGGGACGGTCAGCCCCAGCATTTT.